This TCR beta chain was recorded in a study of blood T cell repertoires in COVID-19. The method was immunoSEQ multiplex PCR; TCRdb's version includes in-frame clones alone and lacks a portion of them. This repertoire shows 25,000 to 30,000 clones, approximately 93% found once; its top ten account for under 4.5%. V shed 2 bases, J shed 5 bases, and the junction held 5 bases outside the gene matches. The CDR3 contains 15 residues. CDR1 and CDR2 from the germline V gene are SSHAT and FNYEAQ (reference sequence). V and J are TRBV7-7 and TRBJ2-2; 7 bases are a match to TRBD1. The clonotype was recovered from a human donor with active COVID-19. The donor label of this sample is uncertain. Sample: peripheral blood. The DNA of the CDR3 is TGTGCCAGCAGCTTATCAGGGGGTGAAACCGGGGAGCTGTTTTTT. The encoded protein is CASSLSGGETGELFF.